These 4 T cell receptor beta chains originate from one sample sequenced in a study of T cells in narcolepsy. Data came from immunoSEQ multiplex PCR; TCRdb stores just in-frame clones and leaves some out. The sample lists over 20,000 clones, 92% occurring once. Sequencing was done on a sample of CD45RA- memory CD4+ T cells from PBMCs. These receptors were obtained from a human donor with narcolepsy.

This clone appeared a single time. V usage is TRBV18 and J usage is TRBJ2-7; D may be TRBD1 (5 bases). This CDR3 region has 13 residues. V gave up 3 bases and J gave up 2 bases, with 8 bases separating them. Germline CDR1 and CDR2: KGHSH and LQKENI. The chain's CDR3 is CASSPPDTYEQYF. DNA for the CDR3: TGTGCCAGCTCACCCCCGGACACCTACGAGCAGTACTTC.

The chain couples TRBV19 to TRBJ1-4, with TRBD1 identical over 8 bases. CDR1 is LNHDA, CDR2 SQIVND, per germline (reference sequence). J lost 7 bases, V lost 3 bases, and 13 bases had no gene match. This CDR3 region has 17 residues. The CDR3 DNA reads TGTGCCAGTAGTATCAACTCCCCCGGGACAGGTCGTGAAAAACTGTTTTTT. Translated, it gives CASSINSPGTGREKLFF.

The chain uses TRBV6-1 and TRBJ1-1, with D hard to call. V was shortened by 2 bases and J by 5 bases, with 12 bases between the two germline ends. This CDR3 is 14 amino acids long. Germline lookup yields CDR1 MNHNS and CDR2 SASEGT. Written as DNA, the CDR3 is TGTGCCAGCAGTGAATCAGGTGCCCTGACTGAAGCTTTCTTT. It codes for CASSESGALTEAFF.

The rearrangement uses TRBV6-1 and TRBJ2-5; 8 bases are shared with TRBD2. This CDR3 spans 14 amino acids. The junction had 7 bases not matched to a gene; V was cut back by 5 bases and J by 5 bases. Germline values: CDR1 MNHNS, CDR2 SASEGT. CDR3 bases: TGTGCCAGCAGTTGGGCAGCGGGAGCGGAGACCCAGTACTTC. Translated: CASSWAAGAETQYF.